This T cell receptor beta chain is from a study of metastatic and nonmetastatic thyroid tumors (dated by TCRdb to about 2020). For the study in its entirety: Repertoires were compared across peripheral blood and tumor or nodule tissue samples from malignant and benign thyroid patients. General findings and caveats noted by the study authors: In both blood and tumor samples, TCR beta diversity was reported to be significantly higher in malignant tumors than in benign nodules.

From the germline V gene, CDR1 is ENHRY and CDR2 is SYGVKD. The CDR3 covers 17 residues, taking in both the cysteine and the phenylalanine. Here the CDR3 DNA is all that survives: 51 bases in frame from base 1. Clipping removes 8 bases from V and 3 bases from J, with 16 as the unmatched junction base count. Receptor libraries were prepared by PCR. Sequencing used an Illumina HiSeq 4000. High-throughput sequencing was used to profile the CDR3 region of the TCR beta-chain in every patient. The study's own analysis went as follows. The researchers built a classifier to tell apart papillary thyroid cancer patients with distant metastasis, based on CDR3 differences among clinicopathological groups. Repertoire diversity was assessed with the Shannon index, and tumor-blood repertoire similarity with the Morisita-Horn index. Using fastp at Q25 and MiXCR, TCRdb reprocessed the public reads and kept productive beta chains. The V and J calls come from TCRdb's annotation, not from the publication. For this sample there are 35,000 to 45,000 clones; about 12% appear just once. Of the sample, 7% to 9.5% falls within the top ten clones.

This clone appeared many times. Its antigen is currently not known. No clone much larger than this one lies a single base away; base qualities are absent. No treatment had been received by any patient before thyroid surgery. Using T-cell receptor beta sequencing, the researchers looked back retrospectively at clinical samples from patients, gathered between about 2011 and 2018. The clonotype comes from a male donor with papillary thyroid cancer or a benign thyroid nodule (not recorded which). Some clones in this sample may be carry-over from other donors' samples. Sequenced material: blood. The chain is assembled from TRBV10-3 and TRBJ2-7; TRBD1 agrees with 10 junctional bases. The bases read TGTGCCATCCAGCGGGACAGGGGCGACCTTTTAGACTACGAGCAGTACTTC. This sequence encodes CAIQRDRGDLLDYEQYF.